This is a list of T cell receptor beta chains from one sample in a study of cytomegalovirus exposure and HLA in healthy donors. Sequencing used immunoSEQ multiplex PCR; TCRdb keeps in-frame clones, though not all of them. This repertoire shows around 130,000 clones, roughly 90% found once; its top ten account for roughly 1.4%. The sequencing sample was made of PBMCs. The source of these receptors is a man aged 25-40 years in good health and CMV-seronegative. CDR3s include the opening cysteine and the closing phenylalanine or tryptophan. A D gene is named only where the DNA matches it firmly. Size is stated for part of the rows, as once, few or many counts, or as a class when the clone is expanded.

j_call	d_call	v_call	clone_size	cdr3_nt	cdr3_aa
TRBJ2-1	TRBD2	TRBV7-3	once	TGTGCCAGCAGCTTAACGAGGGACTATTTCAATGAGCAGTTCTTC	CASSLTRDYFNEQFF
TRBJ1-4	TRBD1	TRBV5-1	NA	TGCGCCAGCAGCTTGCCCCGGACAGGGAACGAAAAACTGTTTTTT	CASSLPRTGNEKLFF
TRBJ2-7	NA	TRBV20-1	NA	TGCAGTGCTAGTAACTTACGGGAGCAGTACTTC	CSASNLREQYF
TRBJ1-2	NA	TRBV19	NA	TGTGCCAGTAGTATACGGACAGCAGGCAATGGCTACACCTTC	CASSIRTAGNGYTF
TRBJ1-5	NA	TRBV6-1	NA	TGTGCCAGCAGTGAAGGGTCAGGAGGAGTCTATCAGCCCCAGCATTTT	CASSEGSGGVYQPQHF
TRBJ2-7	TRBD1	TRBV15	NA	TGTGCCACCAGCAGGAGACAGGGGGCATCCTACGAGCAGTACTTC	CATSRRQGASYEQYF
TRBJ2-7	TRBD2	TRBV6-1	NA	TGTGCCAGCAGTGATATTAGCGGGGGAGGAGTGAGGTACTTC	CASSDISGGGVRYF
TRBJ1-2	NA	TRBV5-1	NA	TGCGCCAGCAGCGCGACCCCGAATCGACAATATGGCTACACCTTC	CASSATPNRQYGYTF
TRBJ1-5	TRBD1	TRBV2	few	TGTGCCAGCAGTGGACAGGGGGCCAATCAGCCCCAGCATTTT	CASSGQGANQPQHF
TRBJ1-5	NA	TRBV30	once	TGTGCCTGGAGTGTACAGGGAACGGAGCCCCAGCATTTT	CAWSVQGTEPQHF
TRBJ1-2	TRBD1	TRBV5-1	NA	TGCGCCAGCAGCCCGGGACAGGGGGCCTGGGGCTACACCTTC	CASSPGQGAWGYTF
TRBJ1-2	TRBD1	TRBV15	NA	TGTGCCACCAGCAGAGATCTTACAGGGGGCGGTGGCTACACCTTC	CATSRDLTGGGGYTF
TRBJ2-7	NA	TRBV5-6	NA	TGTGCCAGCAGCTCCAGGGAAAAAAGGTGGGAGCAGTACTTC	CASSSREKRWEQYF
TRBJ2-5	TRBD1	TRBV2	NA	TGTGCCAGCAGGGACAGGGGATCAGAGACCCAGTACTTC	CASRDRGSETQYF
TRBJ2-1	NA	TRBV7-3	NA	TGTGCCAGCAGCTTTAGTAGAAACAATGAGCAGTTCTTC	CASSFSRNNEQFF
TRBJ2-3	NA	TRBV27	NA	TGTGCCAGCAGTTTTGCGAGTAGCACAGATACGCAGTATTTT	CASSFASSTDTQYF
TRBJ1-1	TRBD1	TRBV19	NA	TGTGCCAGTCGACAGGGAAGTGGGGGGCAGAACACTGAAGCTTTCTTT	CASRQGSGGQNTEAFF
TRBJ2-3	NA	TRBV4-1	NA	TGCGCCAGCAGCCAAGGTAGAGTGACTAGCACAGATACGCAGTATTTT	CASSQGRVTSTDTQYF